These 30 T cell receptor beta chains share one sample of origin, sequenced in a study of Tregs in tolerant kidney transplant recipients. Using immunoSEQ multiplex PCR, the repertoire was profiled, and TCRdb retains in-frame clones only, with some absent. The data show about 68,000 clones, around 84% seen once. Sequences were obtained from CD4+ T cells from blood. The receptors come from a human donor in good health.

This sequence joins TRBV19 and TRBJ2-1, with a tentative D call TRBD2 (7 bases). The CDR3 spans 14 residues. Trimming took 6 bases from V and 10 from J, leaving 19 bases between them. The germline V gene has CDR1 LNHDA and CDR2 SQIVND (reference sequence). The CDR3 spells CASSEGGAVREQFF. For the CDR3, the DNA is TGTGCCAGTAGCGAGGGGGGGGCAGTTCGGGAGCAGTTCTTC.

This sequence joins TRBV5-4 and TRBJ2-5; TRBD2 might be the D (6 bases). Germline CDR1 SGHNT, CDR2 YYREEE (reference sequence). This CDR3 has 14 residues. V was trimmed by 5 bases and J by 12 bases, leaving 23 bases between them. The CDR3 protein is CASRPGDQRSREYF. CDR3 DNA sequence: TGTGCCAGCAGGCCGGGAGACCAACGCAGCCGGGAGTACTTC.

V and J are TRBV27 and TRBJ1-5, with 8 nucleotides matching TRBD1. V was pared by 6 bases and J by 5 bases, with 6 bases of the junction left unmatched. Looked up from germline, CDR1 is MNHEY and CDR2 is SMNVEV (reference sequence). This CDR3 spans 14 amino acids. CDR3 bases: TGTGCCAGCAGGCGGACAGGGCAAGATCAGCCCCAGCATTTT. Protein sequence: CASRRTGQDQPQHF.

In the case of this clone: This CDR3 fails to terminate in the conserved phenylalanine or tryptophan, so it likely reflects a read error. The genes are TRBV18 and TRBJ2-7; tentatively, D is TRBD2 (6 bases). V dropped 2 bases and J dropped 7 bases, with 12 bases sitting between them. The CDR3 covers 13 residues. The germline V gene has CDR1 KGHSH and CDR2 LQKENI. The DNA of the CDR3 is TGTGCCAGCTCACCAGGACTACTATCTGAGCAGTACCTC. This gives the protein CASSPGLLSEQYL.

The J gene is TRBJ2-1, the V gene TRBV9; TRBD2 matches 11 bases. Germline V CDR1 and CDR2: SGDLS, YYNGEE. The CDR3 length is 18 residues. J lost 8 bases, V lost 3 bases, and 16 bases had no gene match. The CDR3 spells CASSAPPGGLAGGHEQFF. The DNA of the CDR3 is TGTGCCAGCAGCGCCCCCCCGGGCGGGCTAGCGGGAGGCCATGAGCAGTTCTTC.

This clone was detected only once. The rearrangement uses TRBV7-3 and TRBJ2-3; tentative D call: TRBD2 (6 bases). Trimming cost V 5 bases and J 6 bases, with 18 bases left between them. Germline V CDR1 and CDR2: SGHTA, FQGTGA. The CDR3 extends over 15 amino acids. The CDR3 coding sequence is TGTGCCAGCAGCCCCTCCGGAGGGGAGACGGATACGCAGTATTTT. It encodes CASSPSGGETDTQYF.

The chain combines TRBV7-2 with TRBJ1-5; the match to TRBD1 covers 7 bases. CDR3 length: 15 residues. The germline V gene encodes CDR1 SGHTA and CDR2 FQGNSA. After removal of 2 bases from V and 4 bases from J, the junction contained 5 bases not matched to a gene. In DNA form, the CDR3 reads TGTGCCAGCAGCTTAAAGGGGACAGATAATCAGCCCCAGCATTTT. It specifies CASSLKGTDNQPQHF.

The J gene is TRBJ1-2, the V gene TRBV6-5; possibly TRBD1 for D (5 bases). V was clipped by 0 bases and J by 2 bases, with 10 bases between them. Germline V gene lookup returns CDR1 MNHEY and CDR2 SVGAGI. There are 15 residues in the CDR3. The CDR3 is CASSYSGDPNYGYTF. The DNA of the CDR3 is TGTGCCAGCAGTTACTCGGGGGACCCCAACTATGGCTACACCTTC.

This chain connects TRBV27 to TRBJ1-6; D is possibly TRBD1 (6 bases). The CDR3 extends over 15 amino acids. Trimming took 7 bases from V and 8 from J, leaving 18 bases between them. Germline V gene sequence: CDR1 MNHEY, CDR2 SMNVEV (reference sequence). CDR3 DNA: TGTGCCAGCACCAGCTTGGACAGCCCTTATTCACCCCTCCACTTT. It encodes CASTSLDSPYSPLHF.

The chain combines TRBV13 with TRBJ2-7; 7 bases agree with TRBD1. The CDR3 totals 15 residues. Germline CDR1 PRHDT, CDR2 FYEKMQ (reference sequence). Germline trimming cut 5 bases from V and 4 bases from J; bases unmatched to any gene: 11. The CDR3 is CASSQVGQFRYEQYF. The CDR3 DNA reads as TGTGCCAGCAGCCAGGTGGGACAGTTTAGGTACGAGCAGTACTTC.

This clone was found a few times. This chain connects TRBV18 to TRBJ2-1; weak D call: TRBD1 (5 bases). The CDR3 length is 14 residues. Germline loops: CDR1 KGHSH, CDR2 LQKENI. Trimming shortened V by 3 bases and J by 7 bases, and 13 bases separated the two germline ends. DNA of the CDR3: TGTGCCAGCTCACCGGCCAGGGTTGCGAATGAGCAGTTCTTC. Translating gives CASSPARVANEQFF.

This clone was detected once. The rearrangement links TRBV18 to TRBJ1-1; D ambiguous. The CDR3 totals 13 residues. Germline-derived CDR1 and CDR2 are KGHSH and LQKENI. V was trimmed by 2 bases and J by 3 bases, leaving 7 bases between them. In DNA, the CDR3 is TGTGCCAGCTCACCAATCGTCGACACTGAAGCTTTCTTT. Translating it yields CASSPIVDTEAFF. Full variable domain (remainder filled in from reference TRBV18 and TRBJ1-1): NAGVMQNPRHLVRRRGQEARLRCSPMKGHSHVYWYRQLPEEGLKFMVYLQKENIIDESGMPKERFSAEFPKEGPSILRIQQVVRGDSAAYFCASSPIVDTEAFFGQGTRLTVV.

This clone is medium-sized (0.01 to 0.1%) by share. The rearrangement links TRBV9 to TRBJ1-2; no firm D call. CDR3 length: 15 amino acids. Germline CDR1 reads SGDLS; CDR2 reads YYNGEE. Trimming cost V 0 bases and J 9 bases, with 18 bases left between them. CDR3 amino acids: CASSVEGVTSGRYTF. The CDR3 DNA reads TGTGCCAGCAGCGTAGAAGGCGTGACCAGCGGCCGCTACACCTTC.

The V and J genes are TRBV7-9 and TRBJ2-5, with 7 bases aligning to TRBD2. The CDR3 length is 14 residues. Germline values: CDR1 SEHNR, CDR2 FQNEAQ (reference sequence). Trimming at V came to 3 bases and at J to 2 bases, leaving 3 bases not matched to a gene. Here the CDR3 DNA reads TGTGCCAGCAGCTTGCGGGGGAAGCAAGAGACCCAGTACTTC. This encodes CASSLRGKQETQYF.

The V gene is TRBV4-1, the J gene TRBJ2-1; 8 nucleotides agree with TRBD2. V gave up 3 bases and J gave up 9 bases; unmatched junction bases: 10. CDR1 and CDR2 from the germline V gene are MGHRA and YSYEKL. CDR3 length: 15 amino acids. CDR3 DNA sequence: TGCGCCAGCAGCCAGCTCAAGCGGGAGTCCGGTGAGCAGTTCTTC. This codes for CASSQLKRESGEQFF.

This sequence joins TRBV13 and TRBJ2-5; a weak D match, TRBD2 (5 bases). The CDR3 consists of 15 residues. Germline loops: CDR1 PRHDT, CDR2 FYEKMQ (reference sequence). Trimming shortened V by 0 bases and J by 5 bases, and 13 bases separated the two germline ends. The CDR3 protein is CASSLGWGRGETQYF. Written as DNA, the CDR3 is TGTGCCAGCAGCTTAGGCTGGGGTAGAGGGGAGACCCAGTACTTC.

The chain couples TRBV5-4 to TRBJ1-4, with 8 bases fitting TRBD1. Trimming cost V 0 bases and J 5 bases; bases outside gene matches: 0. In germline, CDR1 is SGHNT, CDR2 YYREEE (reference sequence). The CDR3 is 14 residues long. This CDR3 reads CASSLDRGNEKLFF. Written as DNA, the CDR3 is TGTGCCAGCAGCTTGGACAGGGGGAATGAAAAACTGTTTTTT.

This clone was found once. The chain uses TRBV6-5 and TRBJ1-3; TRBD1 matches 9 bases. Germline V gives CDR1 MNHEY, CDR2 SVGAGI. V lost 8 bases to trimming and J lost 4 bases; unmatched junction nucleotides: 3. The CDR3 runs to 13 residues. The CDR3 region is CASHRGQGNTIYF. Here the CDR3 DNA reads TGTGCCAGCCACAGGGGGCAGGGAAACACCATATATTTT.

The V and J genes are TRBV5-1 and TRBJ2-5; unclear D gene. The V end was cut by 0 bases, the J end by 4 bases, with 13 bases between. The CDR3 runs to 15 residues. Germline-derived CDR1 and CDR2 are SGHRS and YFSETQ. The CDR3 loop reads CASSLESRPGETQYF. The CDR3 nucleotides are TGCGCCAGCAGCTTGGAATCTAGGCCAGGAGAGACCCAGTACTTC.

The chain uses TRBV30 and TRBJ2-5; D is undetermined. The CDR3 contains 11 residues. Per germline, CDR1 GTSNPN and CDR2 SVGIG (reference sequence). Between the trimmed V and J ends, which lost 0 bases and 2 bases, there was a span of 1 base. CDR3: CAWSVQETQYF. The CDR3 DNA is TGTGCCTGGAGTGTTCAAGAGACCCAGTACTTC.

The J gene is TRBJ1-1, the V gene TRBV7-2; a weak D match, TRBD1 (5 bases). Germline lookup yields CDR1 SGHTA and CDR2 FQGNSA. Trimming cost V 5 bases and J 6 bases, with 19 bases left between them. The CDR3 runs to 15 residues. DNA for the CDR3: TGTGCCAGCAGCCGGGGCTTTGGGCAGCTAGCTGAAGCTTTCTTT. It codes for CASSRGFGQLAEAFF.

This chain joins TRBV6-5 and TRBJ1-1; D gene ambiguous. This CDR3 is 13 amino acids long. The germline V gene has CDR1 MNHEY and CDR2 SVGAGI. With 5 bases removed from V and 3 bases from J, the gap between germline ends came to 10 bases. This chain's CDR3 is CASSRTIDTEAFF. The CDR3 DNA reads as TGTGCCAGCAGTCGGACGATCGACACTGAAGCTTTCTTT.

This clone was found once. This chain connects TRBV5-5 to TRBJ2-7; D is perhaps TRBD1 or TRBD2 (5 bases each). CDR1 SGHKS and CDR2 YYEKEE come from the germline V gene (reference sequence). The germline V and J ends were trimmed by 4 bases and 0 bases, with 14 bases remaining between them. The CDR3 covers 15 residues. The CDR3, as DNA: TGTGCCAGCAGCCTACGGCAGGGACCCTCCTACGAGCAGTACTTC. Residues: CASSLRQGPSYEQYF.

This chain joins TRBV5-5 and TRBJ2-3; TRBD1 matches 8 bases. Germline V lookup: CDR1 SGHKS, CDR2 YYEKEE (reference sequence). The CDR3 length is 13 residues. Unmatched junction bases numbered 4, after V lost 5 bases and J lost 5 bases. The CDR3 loop reads CASSRTGLDTQYF. CDR3 coding DNA: TGTGCCAGCAGTCGGACAGGGCTAGATACGCAGTATTTT.

This chain links TRBV4-1 with TRBJ2-7, with a possible D match to TRBD2 (7 bases). CDR3 size: 15 residues. Per the germline V gene, CDR1 is MGHRA and CDR2 is YSYEKL. V lost 0 bases and J lost 3, with 12 bases in between. This chain's CDR3 is CASSQDGGGLYEQYF. CDR3 nucleotide sequence: TGCGCCAGCAGCCAAGATGGGGGGGGGCTCTACGAGCAGTACTTC.

The chain uses TRBV5-1 and TRBJ1-1; D ambiguous. V lost 1 base and J 1 base, leaving 11 bases between the germline ends. CDR1 is SGHRS, CDR2 YFSETQ, per germline. The CDR3 length is 15 residues. The CDR3 loop reads CASSLSGRKNTEAFF. CDR3 nucleotide sequence: TGCGCCAGCAGCTTGTCGGGCCGAAAGAACACTGAAGCTTTCTTT.

The table lists this clone with a count of one. The chain joins TRBV7-9 to TRBJ1-4; D gene ambiguous. The CDR3 extends over 15 amino acids. The V gene lost 4 bases and the J gene lost 7 bases, with 16 bases spanning the gap. Germline V gene sequence: CDR1 SEHNR, CDR2 FQNEAQ (reference sequence). CDR3: CASSSDSNVAEKLFF. The DNA for the CDR3 is TGTGCCAGCAGCTCAGACTCAAATGTCGCTGAAAAACTGTTTTTT.

The rearrangement links TRBV25-1 to TRBJ2-5, with 8 bases that match TRBD1. CDR1 MGHDK and CDR2 SYGVNS come from the germline V gene. Unmatched junction bases numbered 14, after V lost 3 bases and J lost 5 bases. The CDR3 has 17 residues. The CDR3 here is CASSDPTGPGGRETQYF. The CDR3 nucleotides are TGTGCCAGCAGTGATCCTACGGGGCCAGGGGGCCGGGAGACCCAGTACTTC.

This chain links TRBV18 with TRBJ2-1; 12 bases are shared with TRBD2. The CDR3 length is 15 residues. After removal of 3 bases from V and 9 bases from J, the junction contained 6 bases not matched to a gene. Germline CDR1 is KGHSH and CDR2 is LQKENI. CDR3 bases: TGTGCCAGCTCACCGGGACTAGCGGGTATCGGTGAGCAGTTCTTC. Protein sequence: CASSPGLAGIGEQFF.

The chain is built from TRBV29-1 and TRBJ1-1; unclear D gene. This CDR3 has 13 residues. Between the trimmed V and J ends, which lost 3 bases and 1 base, there was a span of 9 bases. Germline V gives CDR1 SQVTM, CDR2 ANQGSEA. The CDR3 protein is CSVERTGNTEAFF. CDR3 DNA: TGCAGCGTTGAGCGGACGGGGAACACTGAAGCTTTCTTT. Looking up the rest from reference TRBV29-1 and TRBJ1-1 gives the full variable domain: SAVISQKPSRDICQRGTSLTIQCQVDSQVTMMFWYRQQPGQSLTLIATANQGSEATYESGFVIDKFPISRPNLTFSTLTVSNMSPEDSSIYLCSVERTGNTEAFFGQGTRLTVV.